The entry that follows covers one T cell receptor beta chain sequence. This record comes from a study of T cell responses to AZD1222 COVID-19 vaccine. Data came from immunoSEQ multiplex PCR; TCRdb stores just in-frame clones and leaves some out. The sample lists over 110,000 clones; roughly 92% were seen once. The CDR3 has 13 residues. Germline-derived CDR1 and CDR2 are MGHDK and SYGVNS. The V and J ends lost 4 bases and 5 bases respectively, with 9 bases between them. This receptor was obtained from an adult who received the AZD1222 COVID-19 vaccine. The chain combines TRBV25-1 with TRBJ1-5; TRBD1 is a possible D gene (5 bases). Sequenced material: peripheral blood, taken 28 days after the second AZD1222 dose. Written as DNA, the CDR3 is TGTGCCAGCAGTGGGGGACCGTATCAGCCCCAGCATTTT. Translating it yields CASSGGPYQPQHF.